The clone carrying this T cell receptor beta chain appeared a few times. Using its own MiXCR run on the 5' RACE reads, TCRdb lists one record per CDR3 protein. Among 200,000 to 300,000 distinct CDR3 sequences listed, roughly a tenth were seen once. This sample is drawn from a study of identical twins. Germline loops: CDR1 SGHTA, CDR2 FQGNSA. The V end lost 2 bases, the J end lost 5 bases, and 12 bases lay between the germline ends. CDR3 length: 14 amino acids. This sequence joins TRBV7-2 and TRBJ1-1; perhaps TRBD1 as D (6 bases). The sequenced sample was memory T cells sorted from blood. The TCR comes from a man aged 50 or older in good health. The CDR3: CASSLRGQGTEAFF. In DNA form, the CDR3 reads TGTGCCAGCAGCTTACGGGGGCAGGGAACTGAAGCTTTCTTT.